This T cell receptor (beta chain) was obtained from a study of cytomegalovirus exposure and HLA in healthy donors. Generated by immunoSEQ multiplex PCR, the TCRdb table keeps only in-frame clones and is missing some. Among about 160,000 clones, about 90% were seen once, and the ten largest hold around 3.1%. Germline V gene data show CDR1 as LNHNV and CDR2 as YYDKDF (reference sequence). This CDR3 is built from 16 residues. V lost 0 bases and J 0 bases, leaving 9 bases between the germline ends. This chain connects TRBV15 to TRBJ2-4; TRBD1 is a possible D gene (5 bases). This clonotype was sampled from a young woman in good health and CMV-seropositive. Sequencing was carried out using PBMCs. The CDR3 DNA reads TGTGCCACCAGCAGAGACCCGACAGTAGCCAAAAACATTCAGTACTTC. Translated: CATSRDPTVAKNIQYF.